This T cell receptor beta chain is drawn from a study of control samples from healthy donors and cancer patients. Data came from immunoSEQ multiplex PCR; TCRdb stores just in-frame clones and leaves some out. Of 130,000 or so clones detected, 92% appear once; the ten largest clones hold around 5.4%. This TCR was sampled from a man between 18 and 29 years old in good health. The sequenced sample was blood.

CDR3 loop: CASSPRTGGNQPQHF. Here the CDR3 DNA reads TGTGCCAGCAGCCCGAGAACAGGGGGCAATCAGCCCCAGCATTTT. J is TRBJ1-5 and V is TRBV5-5; 7 bases map to TRBD1. With V trimmed by 4 bases and J by 2 bases, 6 bases remained unmatched. Germline values: CDR1 SGHKS, CDR2 YYEKEE (reference sequence). The CDR3 is 15 residues long. Drawing the rest from reference TRBV5-5 and TRBJ1-5, the complete variable domain is DAGVTQSPTHLIKTRGQQVTLRCSPISGHKSVSWYQQVLGQGPQFIFQYYEKEERGRGNFPDRFSARQFPNYSSELNVNALLLGDSALYLCASSPRTGGNQPQHFGDGTRLSIL.